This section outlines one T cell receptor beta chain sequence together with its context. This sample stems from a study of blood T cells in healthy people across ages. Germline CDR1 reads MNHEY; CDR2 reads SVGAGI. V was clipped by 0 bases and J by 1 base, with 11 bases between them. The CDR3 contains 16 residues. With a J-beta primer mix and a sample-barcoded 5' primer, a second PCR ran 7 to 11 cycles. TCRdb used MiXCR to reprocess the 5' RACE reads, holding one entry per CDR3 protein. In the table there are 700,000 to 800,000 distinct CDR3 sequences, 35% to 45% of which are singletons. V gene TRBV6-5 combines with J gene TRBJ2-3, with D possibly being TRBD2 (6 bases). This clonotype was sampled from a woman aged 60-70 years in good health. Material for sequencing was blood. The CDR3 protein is CASSYSQLARTDTQYF. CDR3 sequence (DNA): TGTGCCAGCAGTTACTCGCAACTAGCCCGCACAGATACGCAGTATTTT.